The 19 T cell receptor beta chains in this list originate from one sample, sequenced in a study of blood T cell repertoires in COVID-19. TCRdb keeps only in-frame clones here, not all; method: immunoSEQ multiplex PCR. Here the sample spans 110,000 or so clones, 85% to 90% being singletons. Sequenced: peripheral blood. Receptors originate from a man aged 70-80 years with active or convalescent COVID-19.

The V gene is TRBV3-1 (or the pseudogene TRBV3-2), the J gene TRBJ2-7, with 11 positions matching TRBD2. V shed 5 bases, J shed 5 bases, and the junction held 8 bases outside the gene matches. Germline V gene lookup returns CDR1 LGHDT and CDR2 YNNKEL (reference sequence). The CDR3 sequence is 15 residues long. The chain's CDR3 is CASSIIAGGLNEQYF. CDR3 DNA sequence: TGTGCCAGCAGCATAATAGCGGGAGGGCTGAACGAGCAGTACTTC.

The rearrangement uses TRBV30 and TRBJ1-3, with D perhaps matching TRBD1 (6 bases). V gave up 1 base and J gave up 2 bases, with 12 bases separating them. CDR1 is GTSNPN, CDR2 SVGIG, per germline (reference sequence). CDR3 length: 15 amino acids. Here the CDR3 DNA reads TGTGCCTGGAGTGCACAGGGCCCCCCTGGAAACACCATATATTTT. Protein sequence: CAWSAQGPPGNTIYF.

The rearrangement uses TRBV27 and TRBJ2-5; D is unresolved. This CDR3 spans 11 amino acids. CDR1 and CDR2 from the germline V gene are MNHEY and SMNVEV (reference sequence). The V and J ends lost 3 bases and 5 bases respectively, with 4 bases between them. The CDR3 coding sequence is TGTGCCAGCAGTTTCAGGGAGACCCAGTACTTC. Amino acid sequence: CASSFRETQYF.

J is TRBJ1-3 and V is TRBV18, with D unresolved. CDR3 length: 17 amino acids. In germline, CDR1 is KGHSH, CDR2 LQKENI. The V end lost 2 bases, the J end lost 0 bases, and 14 bases lay between the germline ends. The CDR3 sequence: CASSPTSGGLSGNTIYF. The CDR3 nucleotides read TGTGCCAGCTCACCAACTAGCGGAGGCCTCTCTGGAAACACCATATATTTT.

The chain employs TRBV19 and TRBJ2-7; 9 nucleotides match TRBD1. Trimming cost V 2 bases and J 1 base; bases outside gene matches: 3. The V gene's germline CDR1 is LNHDA and CDR2 SQIVND (reference sequence). This CDR3 comprises 15 residues. As DNA, the CDR3 is TGTGCCAGTAGTATATACGGGACAGGGTCCTACGAGCAGTACTTC. The encoded protein is CASSIYGTGSYEQYF.

The chain uses TRBV6-5 and TRBJ1-4; D is undetermined. In germline, CDR1 is MNHEY, CDR2 SVGAGI. V lost 0 bases, J lost 7 bases, and 12 bases lay in between. This CDR3 has 15 residues. The CDR3 nucleotides are TGTGCCAGCAGTTACTCCGGGTTCCGGGGTGAAAAACTGTTTTTT. Its translation: CASSYSGFRGEKLFF.

The chain couples TRBV7-9 to TRBJ2-1, with 10 nucleotides matching TRBD1. Germline lookup yields CDR1 SEHNR and CDR2 FQNEAQ (reference sequence). The trim removed 3 bases at V and 4 bases at J, leaving 3 bases unmatched. The CDR3 consists of 15 residues. DNA for the CDR3: TGTGCCAGCAGCTTCCGACAGGGGGCATACAATGAGCAGTTCTTC. This gives the protein CASSFRQGAYNEQFF.

This clone occurred a few times. The chain joins TRBV19 to TRBJ2-6; TRBD1 might be the D (6 bases). Germline CDR1 is LNHDA and CDR2 is SQIVND (reference sequence). V lost 3 bases, J lost 0 bases, and 15 bases lay in between. The CDR3 loop spans 18 amino acids. CDR3 DNA sequence: TGTGCCAGTAGTATTCCACGGACAGATTTCTCTGGGGCCAACGTCCTGACTTTC. Translation: CASSIPRTDFSGANVLTF.

The chain carries TRBV9 and TRBJ1-1, with D perhaps matching TRBD1 (5 bases). V lost 4 bases and J lost 5, with 18 bases in between. This CDR3 has 15 amino acids. The germline V gene has CDR1 SGDLS and CDR2 YYNGEE. CDR3 sequence: CASSPRGEGRTEAFF. The CDR3 DNA follows: TGTGCCAGCAGCCCTAGGGGCGAAGGTAGAACTGAAGCTTTCTTT.

The rearrangement links TRBV6-5 to TRBJ2-7; 8 bases agree with TRBD1. Germline assignment: CDR1 MNHEY and CDR2 SVGAGI. CDR3 length: 15 residues. With V trimmed by 6 bases and J by 2 bases, 9 bases remained unmatched. CDR3 bases: TGTGCCAGCAGCTCGTGGGCAGGGGGCCCCTACGAGCAGTACTTC. It specifies CASSSWAGGPYEQYF.

The chain combines TRBV15 with TRBJ2-1; D gene unclear. CDR3 length: 13 residues. CDR1 and CDR2 from the germline V gene are LNHNV and YYDKDF (reference sequence). Trimming shortened V by 1 base and J by 7 bases, and 8 bases separated the two germline ends. The CDR3 loop reads CATSRVEVNEQFF. Written as DNA, the CDR3 is TGTGCCACCAGCAGAGTTGAGGTTAATGAGCAGTTCTTC.

The rearrangement joins TRBV9 to TRBJ2-2, with TRBD2 matching over 9 bases. CDR3 length: 15 amino acids. Germline trimming cut 3 bases from V and 7 bases from J; bases unmatched to any gene: 7. Germline V gene lookup returns CDR1 SGDLS and CDR2 YYNGEE. CDR3 nucleotide sequence: TGTGCCAGCAGCGCCTTAGCGGGAGAAGGCGGGGAGCTGTTTTTT. Its protein is CASSALAGEGGELFF.

CDR3 loop: CASSQANGATDTQYF. Written as DNA, the CDR3 is TGTGCCAGCAGCCAAGCTAATGGGGCGACAGATACGCAGTATTTT. The V gene is TRBV4-2, the J gene TRBJ2-3, with a possible D match to TRBD1 (5 bases). Germline CDR1 is LGHNA and CDR2 is YNFKEQ. Trimming stripped 1 base from V and 3 bases from J, with 11 bases between. The CDR3 is 15 residues long.

This chain uses TRBV18 with TRBJ2-7; TRBD1 aligns across 7 bases. This CDR3 is 14 amino acids long. V gave up 3 bases and J gave up 2 bases; unmatched junction bases: 4. The germline gives CDR1 KGHSH, CDR2 LQKENI. The CDR3 protein is CASSPRTGAYEQYF. The CDR3 DNA is TGTGCCAGCTCACCCCGGACAGGAGCCTACGAGCAGTACTTC.

The DNA of the CDR3 is TGTGCCATCAGTGCCACCGGGACAGGGCTCTCTTATGGCTACACCTTC. Translated: CAISATGTGLSYGYTF. The chain recombines TRBV10-3 with TRBJ1-2, with 9 bases lining up with TRBD1. Losses at the gene ends were 4 bases for V and 5 bases for J; bases not matched to a gene: 11. Germline V gene sequence: CDR1 ENHRY, CDR2 SYGVKD. CDR3 size: 16 residues.

The chain couples TRBV11-1 to TRBJ2-7, with D possibly TRBD2 on 5 matching bases. The germline V gene encodes CDR1 SGHAT and CDR2 FQDESV (reference sequence). V was clipped by 5 bases and J by 0 bases, with 11 bases between them. There are 14 residues in the CDR3. The CDR3 region has the DNA TGTGCCAGCAGCCCTAAACTAGGCTCCTACGAGCAGTACTTC. It codes for CASSPKLGSYEQYF. Combining the CDR3 with reference TRBV11-1 and TRBJ2-7 gives the whole variable domain EAEVAQSPRYKITEKSQAVAFWCDPISGHATLYWYRQILGQGPELLVQFQDESVVDDSQLPKDRFSAERLKGVDSTLKIQPAELGDSAMYLCASSPKLGSYEQYFGPGTRLTVT.

In DNA form, the CDR3 reads TGTGCCAGCAGAGAAGTGGACAGGGTACCCTACGAGCAGTACTTC. This gives the protein CASREVDRVPYEQYF. V and J are TRBV21-1 and TRBJ2-7; the DNA was not compared with TRBD1, the D call given in the table. TRBV21-1 is annotated as a pseudogene. The CDR3 contains 15 residues.

The chain carries TRBV7-9 and TRBJ2-1; the match to TRBD1 covers 7 bases. The J segment lost 6 bases and the V segment lost 0 bases, leaving 8 bases of the junction unmatched. Per germline, CDR1 SEHNR and CDR2 FQNEAQ (reference sequence). This CDR3 spans 16 amino acids. DNA of the CDR3: TGTGCCAGCAGCTTAGCCCGACAGGGAAAGGGCAATGAGCAGTTCTTC. Translating gives CASSLARQGKGNEQFF. Full variable domain (rest looked up from reference TRBV7-9 and TRBJ2-1): DTGVSQNPRHKITKRGQNVTFRCDPISEHNRLYWYRQTLGQGPEFLTYFQNEAQLEKSRLLSDRFSAERPKGSFSTLEIQRTEQGDSAMYLCASSLARQGKGNEQFFGPGTRLTVL.

The chain has TRBV4-1 and TRBJ2-7; possibly TRBD1 for D (6 bases). The CDR3 has 15 residues. Per the germline V gene, CDR1 is MGHRA and CDR2 is YSYEKL. Trimming pared 1 base from V and 4 bases from J, leaving 14 bases between. This chain's CDR3 is CASSQATGSGYEQYF. CDR3 nucleotide sequence: TGCGCCAGCAGCCAAGCCACAGGGTCCGGGTACGAGCAGTACTTC.